These 8 T cell receptor beta chains share one sample of origin, sequenced in a study of blood T cell repertoires in COVID-19. Assay: immunoSEQ multiplex PCR; the TCRdb copy retains only in-frame clones and omits some. The profile shows 120,000 or so clones, 69% of them singletons. The source material was peripheral blood. These receptors originate from a woman aged 70-85 years with acute or convalescent COVID-19.

The rearrangement joins TRBV6-5 to TRBJ1-1; 8 bases align to TRBD1. This CDR3 is built from 14 residues. Germline V gene lookup returns CDR1 MNHEY and CDR2 SVGAGI. Trimming removed 5 bases from V and 3 bases from J; junction bases left unmatched: 5. In DNA, the CDR3 is TGTGCCAGCAGTAGACAGGGGACGCACACTGAAGCTTTCTTT. It is translated as CASSRQGTHTEAFF.

The table lists this clone with many counts. J is TRBJ1-1 and V is TRBV30, with 9 bases aligning to TRBD1. The CDR3 loop spans 13 amino acids. CDR1 GTSNPN and CDR2 SVGIG come from the germline V gene (reference sequence). J lost 9 bases, V lost 0 bases, and 5 bases had no gene match. The CDR3 sequence is CAWSVQGTGKAFF. The CDR3 bases are TGTGCCTGGAGTGTACAGGGGACAGGGAAAGCTTTCTTT.

This clone was counted a few times. This chain uses TRBV2 with TRBJ2-5; 10 positions agree with TRBD1. J gave up 4 bases and V 2 bases, and 13 bases lay outside the gene matches. This CDR3 has 18 residues. Germline CDR1 reads SNHLY; CDR2 reads FYNNEI. Here the CDR3 reads CASSEMGPRTGGRETQYF. The CDR3 nucleotides are TGTGCCAGCAGTGAAATGGGTCCCCGGACAGGGGGTCGAGAGACCCAGTACTTC.

The sample holds one count of this clone. The chain combines TRBV6-6 with TRBJ1-2, with 7 bases fitting TRBD1. CDR1 and CDR2 (germline): MNHNY, SVGAGI (reference sequence). This CDR3 is 12 amino acids long. Germline trimming cut 5 bases from V and 9 bases from J; bases unmatched to any gene: 6. The CDR3 protein is CASSRTGVSYTF. The CDR3 DNA follows: TGTGCCAGCAGTCGGACAGGTGTGAGCTACACCTTC.

The chain carries TRBV2 and TRBJ2-7, with D perhaps matching TRBD1 (8 bases). Trimming took off 8 bases at V and 5 bases at J, with 19 bases between the two ends. Looked up from germline, CDR1 is SNHLY and CDR2 is FYNNEI. The CDR3 length is 14 residues. DNA of the CDR3: TGTGCCAGCGGGGGGAGGGACAGGTACGACGAGCAGTACTTC. Its protein product is CASGGRDRYDEQYF.

The V gene is TRBV19, the J gene TRBJ2-5, with D unresolved. Looked up from germline, CDR1 is LNHDA and CDR2 is SQIVND (reference sequence). The CDR3 consists of 12 residues. V lost 4 bases and J 3 bases, leaving 6 bases between the germline ends. CDR3 in DNA: TGTGCCAGTAGTAGCGATGAAGAGACCCAGTACTTC. Protein product: CASSSDEETQYF.

This chain connects TRBV4-3 to TRBJ1-4, with D uncertain. V was cut by 0 bases and J by 0 bases, with 5 bases left in between. CDR1 is LGHNA and CDR2 is YSLEER in the germline V gene. The CDR3 is 15 amino acids. CDR3 sequence reads: CASSQDRTTNEKLFF. The CDR3 DNA reads TGCGCCAGCAGCCAAGACAGAACAACTAATGAAAAACTGTTTTTT.

The rearrangement links TRBV6-5 to TRBJ1-3; D call uncertain. The V end lost 7 bases, the J end lost 0 bases, and 4 bases lay between the germline ends. CDR1 and CDR2 from the germline V gene are MNHEY and SVGAGI. The CDR3 loop spans 12 amino acids. CDR3 sequence: CASTSSGNTIYF. The CDR3 DNA sequence: TGTGCCAGCACCTCCTCTGGAAACACCATATATTTT.